A selection of T cell receptor beta chains follows, all from one sample in a study of long-term antiretroviral therapy in people with HIV. TCRdb's table, derived via immunoSEQ multiplex PCR, lists solely in-frame clones and lacks some. The sample records about 30,000 clones, more than 75% being singletons. The sample was unsorted PBMCs, taken 2 years after starting antiretroviral therapy. The receptors derive from a man aged 45-60 years with HIV. Each CDR3 is given with its conserved first and last residue. D genes are given only for firm matches. The size of a clone is reported for some rows only, either as once, few or many, or as a class for expanded clones.

-,-,TRBV30,TRBJ1-6,TGTGCCTGGATCGGGTCCGAACAGGGACTAAGGTCACCCCTCCACTTT,CAWIGSEQGLRSPLHF
TRBD2,-,TRBV7-2,TRBJ2-7,TGTGCCAGCGGGGGGGTCAGCTCCTACGAGCAGTACTTC,CASGGVSSYEQYF
-,-,TRBV5-1,TRBJ2-5,TGCGCCAGCAGCTTAGGAAGCCAAGAGACCCAGTACTTC,CASSLGSQETQYF
TRBD1,-,TRBV6-5,TRBJ2-5,TGTGCCAGCAGTTGGGGACAGGCCTACCAAGAGACCCAGTACTTC,CASSWGQAYQETQYF
TRBD1,-,TRBV7-2,TRBJ2-7,TGTGCCAGCAGCAGGAGGGGACAGGCCAACGAGCAGTACTTC,CASSRRGQANEQYF
-,-,TRBV15,TRBJ2-7,TGTGCCACGGGCGGGGAGGAGCAGTACTTC,CATGGEEQYF
TRBD2,-,TRBV5-6,TRBJ2-1,TGTGCCAGCAGCACGGGGGTTCCACTTAGCGGGAGTTGGAATGAGCAGTTCTTC,CASSTGVPLSGSWNEQFF
-,-,TRBV19,TRBJ2-7,TGTGCCAGTAGTAGCGGAGTCTCCTACGAGCAGTACTTC,CASSSGVSYEQYF
-,-,TRBV29-1,TRBJ2-7,TGCAGCGTTGCGGGGACACTGGACTCCTACGAGCAGTACTTC,CSVAGTLDSYEQYF
TRBD1,-,TRBV6-5,TRBJ2-2,TGTGCCAGCAGCTGGGACAGGGGGAACACCGGGGAGCTGTTTTTT,CASSWDRGNTGELFF
-,-,TRBV6-6,TRBJ2-5,TGTGCCAGCAGTGACAACTGGGAATTGGAGACCCAGTACTTC,CASSDNWELETQYF
-,-,TRBV5-4,TRBJ2-1,TGTGCCAGCAGCTTATCCAATGAGCAGTTCTTC,CASSLSNEQFF
TRBD2,few,TRBV6-5,TRBJ2-7,TGTGCCAGCAGTAGAAGCGGGGACTCCTACGAGCAGTACTTC,CASSRSGDSYEQYF
-,-,TRBV11-2,TRBJ2-5,TGTGCCAGCAGCTTAGATCTGGCCAAGGGGACCCAGTACTTC,CASSLDLAKGTQYF
-,once,TRBV4-1,TRBJ2-7,TGCGCCAGCAGCCAAGTCCCCGGTGGTTACTACGAGCAGTACTTC,CASSQVPGGYYEQYF
-,-,TRBV7-8,TRBJ1-1,TGTGCCAGCAGCTTAATGGCGGGGGACACAACGGCTTTCTTT,CASSLMAGDTTAFF
-,-,TRBV19,TRBJ1-6,TGTGCCAGTAGTACCACATTTTTGGAGAGCTCCTATAATTCACCCCTCCACTTT,CASSTTFLESSYNSPLHF
-,-,TRBV2,TRBJ2-2,TGTGCCAGCAGTGTTGGACGGGGGCGCACCGGGGAGCTGTTTTTT,CASSVGRGRTGELFF
-,-,TRBV25-1,TRBJ1-1,TGTGCCAGCAGTGAATCCGTATCGGGGGACACTGAAGCTTTCTTT,CASSESVSGDTEAFF
-,-,TRBV6-5,TRBJ1-6,TGTGCCAGCAGTCGAAACAGGGATTCACCCCTCCACTTT,CASSRNRDSPLHF
-,-,TRBV28,TRBJ1-2,TGTGCCAGCAGTTTGGGGGCGACAATGCGGGGGAGGGGAAGGCACTATGGCTACACCTTC,CASSLGATMRGRGRHYGYTF
TRBD2,-,TRBV7-9,TRBJ2-1,TGTGCCAGCAGCCCACGGGAGGATTGGGCGGCCAATGAGCAGTTCTTC,CASSPREDWAANEQFF
TRBD1,once,TRBV11-3,TRBJ2-1,TGTGCCAGCAGCTTAGGTGGGACAGGGTCCAATGAGCAGTTCTTC,CASSLGGTGSNEQFF
-,-,TRBV28,TRBJ1-4,TGTGCCAGCAGTCCACCGAGTGGGGAGGCAACTAATGAAAAACTGTTTTTT,CASSPPSGEATNEKLFF
-,-,TRBV27,TRBJ1-1,TGTGCCAGCAGTTTATCGATTAGGGGGTTGGAAGCTTTCTTT,CASSLSIRGLEAFF
-,-,TRBV5-5,TRBJ2-1,TGTGCCAGCAGCTACATAAATGAGCAGTTCTTC,CASSYINEQFF
-,few,TRBV7-8,TRBJ1-2,TGTGCCAGCAGCTTAGACGACAGACCTAACTATGGCTACACCTTC,CASSLDDRPNYGYTF
TRBD2,once,TRBV11-2,TRBJ2-6,TGTGCCAGCAGAGGACTTACTAGCGGGCAACACTCTGGGGCCAACGTCCTGACTTTC,CASRGLTSGQHSGANVLTF
-,-,TRBV7-9,TRBJ1-1,TGTGCCAGCAGCTTCAGCCCCTCTAGGGCCCCCATTCTAAGCACTGAAGCTTTCTTT,CASSFSPSRAPILSTEAFF
-,-,TRBV9,TRBJ2-5,TGTGCCAGCAGCCCTGGAGGAGGGGGCGGAGAGACCCAGTACTTC,CASSPGGGGGETQYF
-,-,TRBV12-5,TRBJ2-1,TGTGCTAGTGGTTTGGGGATAAGCTCCTACAATGAGCAGTTCTTC,CASGLGISSYNEQFF
-,-,TRBV6-5,TRBJ1-2,TGTGCCAGCAGTTACGCTTCCGGGACCTATGGCTACACCTTC,CASSYASGTYGYTF
TRBD2,-,TRBV4-3,TRBJ2-7,TGCGCCAGCAGCCAAGAACAGCGGGGGGCCTACGAGCAGTACTTC,CASSQEQRGAYEQYF
-,-,TRBV9,TRBJ2-1,TGTGCCAGCAGCCCATCCTTAGCGAACTCCTACAATGAGCAGTTCTTC,CASSPSLANSYNEQFF
-,-,TRBV7-9,TRBJ2-7,TGTGCCAGCAGCTTAACCGGGAGCCACGAGCAGTACTTC,CASSLTGSHEQYF
TRBD1,-,TRBV18,TRBJ1-1,TGTGCCAGCTCTCCGTATCAGGGGGACGGCACTGAAGCTTTCTTT,CASSPYQGDGTEAFF
-,-,TRBV11-2,TRBJ2-7,TGTGCCAGCAGCTCGGCCGAAAACGAGCAGTACTTC,CASSSAENEQYF
-,-,TRBV6-5,TRBJ2-5,TGTGCCAGCAGTTGGCCGGGGGCAGGGGAGACCCAGTACTTC,CASSWPGAGETQYF
TRBD1,-,TRBV18,TRBJ1-6,TGTGCCAGCTCACCCAGGACAGGGTTTGATAATTCACCCCTCCACTTT,CASSPRTGFDNSPLHF
-,-,TRBV30,TRBJ2-3,TGTGCCTCTGGGACCTCCACAGATACGCAGTATTTT,CASGTSTDTQYF
TRBD2,once,TRBV7-9,TRBJ2-1,TGTGCCAGCAGCGGAAATAGCGGGAGCGAGCAGTTCTTC,CASSGNSGSEQFF
-,-,TRBV7-9,TRBJ1-3,TGTGCCAGCAGCCTGGGACCCTTCGGAAACACCATATATTTT,CASSLGPFGNTIYF
-,-,TRBV18,TRBJ2-7,TGTGCCAGCTCACCAGATGGGGACGGAACGCCTTACGAGCAGTACTTC,CASSPDGDGTPYEQYF
-,once,TRBV7-8,TRBJ2-6,TGTGCCAGCAGCCCGATGGGCGGGAATCGTAATGCTGGGGCCAACGTCCTGACTTTC,CASSPMGGNRNAGANVLTF
TRBD1,-,TRBV7-8,TRBJ1-3,TGTGCCAGCAGCTCAGCTGCTCTGGGACAGCAACCTTCTGGAAACACCATATATTTT,CASSSAALGQQPSGNTIYF
-,-,TRBV7-2,TRBJ1-2,TGTGCCAGCAGCTTAGCGCACGGCAACTATGGCTACACCTTC,CASSLAHGNYGYTF